The rows below give T cell receptor beta chains drawn from one sample of a study of blood T cell repertoires in COVID-19. The protocol was immunoSEQ multiplex PCR, while the TCRdb copy is restricted to in-frame clones and leaves out a portion. The table lists around 230,000 clones, 86% of them singletons, with over 2% in the top ten. The sample consisted of peripheral blood. These receptors were collected from a man between 25 and 39 years old who had recovered from COVID-19. Both conserved end residues are part of each CDR3.

TRBV5-1	TRBJ1-1	CASSLESRAIGAFF
TRBV6-2/TRBV6-3	TRBJ2-7	CASSLSGGRYEQYF
TRBV6-5	TRBJ1-1	CASSYSPQGFTEAFF
TRBV7-2	TRBJ2-3	CASSLAGRRDTQYF
TRBV6-5	TRBJ2-3	CASSYRGGHADTQYF
TRBV15	TRBJ2-1	CATSRDGLAGDNEQFF
TRBV19	TRBJ2-2	CASSYTGDTGELFF
TRBV10-2	TRBJ1-1	CASRRTGRDTEAFF
TRBV29-1	TRBJ1-2	CSVVPTGNGGYTF
TRBV19	TRBJ1-2	CASWDSANYGYTF
TRBV7-9	TRBJ1-2	CASSPEGAPGYTF
TRBV5-1	TRBJ1-1	CASSSYRETVGGEAFF
TRBV3-1/TRBV3-2	TRBJ1-1	CASSQDAVMGTEAFF
TRBV7-2	TRBJ1-1	CASTPTAVENTEAFF
TRBV18	TRBJ1-2	CASSPRDSGVYTF
TRBV4-1	TRBJ1-2	CASSQERGTGAVGGYTF
TRBV27	TRBJ2-1	CASSSSGGAPYNEQFF
TRBV19	TRBJ2-7	CASSIQLAGRARKRHEQYF
TRBV7-2	TRBJ1-3	CASSSRGGRGNTIYF
TRBV5-1	TRBJ1-4	CASSESGGTNEKLFF
TRBV5-1	TRBJ2-3	CASSLAYGGSTDTQYF
TRBV13	TRBJ2-3	CASSSTSGGANTDTQYF
TRBV5-1	TRBJ2-5	CASSLAIGRGETQYF
TRBV30	TRBJ2-2	CAWKWRGGPTGELFF
TRBV6-5	TRBJ1-6	CASLAGDSPLHF
TRBV11-2	TRBJ1-3	CASSFNRGLSGNTIYF
TRBV12-3/TRBV12-4	TRBJ1-2	CASSQNGYGYTF
TRBV3-1/TRBV3-2	TRBJ2-5	CASSRARGIEETQYF
TRBV20-1	TRBJ2-2	CSASDGAGRGAGELFF
TRBV5-1	TRBJ1-5	CASSAAGNQPQHF
TRBV11-2	TRBJ1-3	CASSLFGTGLIPGNTIYF
TRBV20-1	TRBJ2-3	CSAVTGDTQYF
TRBV14	TRBJ2-3	CASSQFLEAAQYF
TRBV9	TRBJ2-7	CASSVGGQAYEQYF
TRBV6-5	TRBJ1-5	CASSLDFSNQPQHF
TRBV19	TRBJ1-6	CASNDRGNSPLHF
TRBV10-3	TRBJ2-3	CAISEGRGGSADTQYF
TRBV4-2	TRBJ2-1	CASSQAGGAGNEQFF
TRBV7-2	TRBJ2-1	CASSIRDSINEQFF
TRBV7-9	TRBJ2-3	CASSLRGWVGDTQYF
TRBV25-1	TRBJ1-6	CASSDKTPGMRNSPLHF
TRBV2	TRBJ1-2	CASGTGNGYTF
TRBV4-2	TRBJ1-5	CASSQERTVYSNQPQHF